This paragraph covers one TCR beta chain sequence. The antigen is undetermined. Overlapping HIV-1 Gag 15-mer peptides at about 1 ug per peptide per mL were used. Responding CD4+ T cells were sorted by upregulation of both CD40 ligand and CD69. These data are taken from a study of persistence of HIV-infected CD4 T cells. CDR1 and CDR2 from the germline V gene are LGHDT and YNNKEL (reference sequence). V was clipped by 3 bases and J by 9 bases, with 9 bases between them. This CDR3 spans 13 amino acids. Sequencing used immunoSEQ version 4 in survey mode. Clones were read by immunoSEQ multiplex PCR, and TCRdb kept only the in-frame ones, dropping some. This table holds about 32,000 clones, 70% found once.

The chain is built from TRBV3-1 (or the pseudogene TRBV3-2) and TRBJ1-6; D is unclear. This receptor was taken from an adult man with HIV who was CMV-seropositive. The sample was CD4+ T cells sorted from PBMCs after approximately 18-hour stimulation, taken from a patient who received antiretroviral therapy. This CDR3 reads CASSHQQLSPLHF. DNA for the CDR3: TGTGCCAGCAGCCACCAACAGCTTTCACCCCTCCACTTT.